This TCR beta chain was retrieved from a study of shared clonotypes between healthy human individuals. Method: immunoSEQ multiplex PCR; TCRdb's copy keeps in-frame clones and lacks some. The sample has about 300,000 clones; 74% are singletons. This clone came up once. The V end was cut by 1 base, the J end by 6 bases, with 9 bases between. In germline, CDR1 is MDHEN, CDR2 SYDVKM. The CDR3 is 13 residues long. The sequence was obtained from a man between 25 and 39 years old in good health. The genes are TRBV28 and TRBJ1-1; D gene uncertain. Sequencing was done on a sample of memory CD4+ T cells sorted from blood. Subset in this sample: CD45RA-negative fraction. The CDR3 loop reads CASSLLGPSEAFF. CDR3 nucleotide sequence: TGTGCCAGCAGTTTATTGGGCCCCTCTGAAGCTTTCTTT.